The TCR beta chain under discussion was sequenced for a study of CD8+ T cells in alopecia areata. Whole-study context: Twice daily, treated patients received 5 to 10 mg of oral tofacitinib. The drug, tofacitinib, lasted 6 to 18 months, followed by 6 months off drug. Overall study findings and caveats: Clonality in lesional scalp, especially alopecia totalis/universalis, exceeded that of normal scalp.

In alopecia areata patients, both lesional scalp punch biopsies and peripheral blood were collected. Comment on this clone: Antigen unknown.

Sequencing used cDNA as its template, made by extracting RNA and reverse transcribing it. The assay was immunoSEQ multiplex PCR, and TCRdb's table has in-frame clones only and misses some. The sample holds 200,000 to 250,000 clones, 50% to 60% seen once. CDR3 length: 14 residues. V was clipped by 5 bases and J by 2 bases; unmatched bases: 5. Per germline, CDR1 SEHNR and CDR2 FQNEAQ (reference sequence). Sequenced material: CD4+ T cells sorted from blood, taken at week 0. The rearrangement links TRBV7-9 to TRBJ2-7, with 8 bases fitting TRBD1. The receptor was derived from a human donor with alopecia areata. The CDR3 loop is CASSPTGGAYEQYF. The CDR3 DNA reads as TGTGCCAGCAGCCCCACAGGGGGAGCCTACGAGCAGTACTTC. Drawing the rest from reference TRBV7-9 and TRBJ2-7, the complete variable domain is DTGVSQNPRHKITKRGQNVTFRCDPISEHNRLYWYRQTLGQGPEFLTYFQNEAQLEKSRLLSDRFSAERPKGSFSTLEIQRTEQGDSAMYLCASSPTGGAYEQYFGPGTRLTVT.